Below are 27 T cell receptor beta chains sequenced from a single sample in a study of cytomegalovirus exposure and HLA in healthy donors. It was with 60 Vbeta and 13 Jbeta primers that the PCR ran. This table comes from immunoSEQ multiplex PCR, and its TCRdb copy is limited to in-frame clones, with some not included. This table holds about 140,000 clones, 77% found once. What was sequenced was PBMCs. These receptors were taken from a female donor in good health and CMV-seronegative.

This clone appeared a single time. The chain employs TRBV27 and TRBJ1-1, with 11 bases that match TRBD1. CDR1 is MNHEY and CDR2 is SMNVEV in the germline V gene (reference sequence). The ends lost 5 bases at V and 4 bases at J; junction bases unmatched: 3. The CDR3 is made up of 14 amino acids. CDR3 DNA sequence: TGTGCCAGCAGTCCCGGGACAGGGGGCACTGAAGCTTTCTTT. Protein sequence: CASSPGTGGTEAFF.

The chain employs TRBV15 and TRBJ1-1; D not resolved. CDR3 size: 13 residues. CDR1 and CDR2 (germline): LNHNV, YYDKDF (reference sequence). With 0 bases removed from V and 10 bases from J, the gap between germline ends came to 12 bases. The CDR3 coding sequence is TGTGCCACCAGCAGAGATTATGGGGAGCCAGCTTTCTTT. Its protein is CATSRDYGEPAFF.

This clone was seen only once. The CDR3 DNA reads as TGTGCCTGGAAATCAGGGGGTAATAATGAAAAACTGTTTTTT. Amino acids: CAWKSGGNNEKLFF. V usage is TRBV30 and J usage is TRBJ1-4; 7 bases map to TRBD1. The CDR3 length is 14 residues. The V segment lost 4 bases and the J segment 4 bases; nucleotides outside the gene matches: 6. Germline V gives CDR1 GTSNPN, CDR2 SVGIG (reference sequence).

The chain joins TRBV5-1 to TRBJ1-6; D is possibly TRBD1 (6 bases). The CDR3 has 17 residues. Germline V gene lookup returns CDR1 SGHRS and CDR2 YFSETQ. V dropped 4 bases and J dropped 0 bases, with 14 bases sitting between them. As DNA, the CDR3 is TGCGCCAGCAGCCTTACGCTACAGGGCTCCTATAATTCACCCCTCCACTTT. This codes for CASSLTLQGSYNSPLHF.

This clone has a handful of counts. This chain uses TRBV5-1 with TRBJ1-5; 8 bases match TRBD1. In germline, CDR1 is SGHRS, CDR2 YFSETQ. The CDR3 totals 16 residues. V was pared by 4 bases and J by 1 base, with 7 bases of the junction left unmatched. CDR3 in DNA: TGCGCCAGCAGCGACGGGACAGGCGGGAGCAATCAGCCCCAGCATTTT. It yields the protein CASSDGTGGSNQPQHF.

The CDR3 loop reads CASSLRPGGSYEQYF. The CDR3 region has the DNA TGTGCCAGCAGCTTACGGCCAGGGGGCTCCTACGAGCAGTACTTC. This chain connects TRBV7-2 to TRBJ2-7, with 7 bases lining up with TRBD1. CDR1 is SGHTA, CDR2 FQGNSA, per germline. Unmatched junction bases numbered 4, after V lost 2 bases and J lost 0 bases. This CDR3 has 15 amino acids.

The chain uses TRBV18 and TRBJ1-1; 9 bases are a match to TRBD1. Germline trimming cut 3 bases from V and 6 bases from J; bases unmatched to any gene: 5. Germline lookup yields CDR1 KGHSH and CDR2 LQKENI. There are 14 residues in the CDR3. The chain's CDR3 is CASSPTGGPSEAFF. CDR3 bases: TGTGCCAGCTCACCGACAGGGGGTCCCTCTGAAGCTTTCTTT.

This rearrangement joins TRBV2 to TRBJ2-2; perhaps TRBD1 as D (5 bases). Germline V gene sequence: CDR1 SNHLY, CDR2 FYNNEI. The CDR3 is 15 amino acids. Deletions cut 1 base from V and 4 bases from J, with 10 bases between. This chain's CDR3 is CASSEGRVTTGELFF. The CDR3 DNA reads TGTGCCAGCAGTGAAGGCAGGGTTACCACCGGGGAGCTGTTTTTT.

This clone was recorded a few times. This chain links TRBV4-2 with TRBJ2-2, with D tentatively TRBD2 (5 bases). Trimming left V 4 bases short and J 3 bases short, with 12 bases between. There are 15 residues in the CDR3. Germline lookup yields CDR1 LGHNA and CDR2 YNFKEQ. The CDR3 protein is CASSPGNRDTGELFF. In DNA form, the CDR3 reads TGTGCCAGCAGCCCCGGGAACAGAGACACCGGGGAGCTGTTTTTT.

V gene TRBV19 combines with J gene TRBJ1-2; D uncertain. The ends were cut back, 5 bases at V and 5 bases at J, with 9 bases in the middle. The CDR3 length is 12 residues. In germline, CDR1 is LNHDA, CDR2 SQIVND (reference sequence). For the CDR3, the DNA is TGTGCCAGTAGTGCCATACAATATGGCTACACCTTC. Translated, it gives CASSAIQYGYTF.

This chain joins TRBV6-5 and TRBJ2-1, with 7 bases that match TRBD2. With V trimmed by 10 bases and J by 9 bases, 15 bases remained unmatched. CDR1 is MNHEY and CDR2 is SVGAGI in the germline V gene. This CDR3 contains 14 residues. This CDR3 reads CATTPRGGSGEQFF. In DNA form, the CDR3 reads TGTGCCACAACTCCGCGCGGCGGGAGTGGTGAGCAGTTCTTC.

This chain uses TRBV11-3 with TRBJ1-1; D might be TRBD1 (5 bases). This CDR3 contains 13 residues. CDR1 and CDR2 from the germline V gene are SGHNT and YENEEA. Trimming removed 4 bases from V and 8 bases from J, with 14 bases in between. CDR3 coding DNA: TGTGCCAGCAGCTCCCGGGGGGGGAGAGAAGCTTTCTTT. Translated: CASSSRGGREAFF.

Only a few counts were recorded for this clone. CDR3 region: CASTVDSNTGELFF. The CDR3 DNA sequence: TGTGCCAGCACTGTAGACTCGAACACCGGGGAGCTGTTTTTT. V usage is TRBV5-8 and J usage is TRBJ2-2; D unresolved. Deletions cut 6 bases from V and 0 bases from J, with 9 bases between. Germline-derived CDR1 and CDR2 are SGHTS and YDEGEE. This CDR3 contains 14 residues.

The chain combines TRBV27 with TRBJ2-1; possibly TRBD2 for D (6 bases). The V gene's germline CDR1 is MNHEY and CDR2 SMNVEV (reference sequence). Deletions cut 5 bases from V and 4 bases from J, with 15 bases between. CDR3 length: 15 amino acids. CDR3 coding DNA: TGTGCCAGCAGTGGCGGGGTAGCGGATTACAATGAGCAGTTCTTC. This gives the protein CASSGGVADYNEQFF.

CDR3 region: CASSVSAGPSYEQYF. CDR3 DNA sequence: TGTGCCAGCAGCGTATCCGCGGGACCATCCTACGAGCAGTACTTC. The chain links TRBV9 to TRBJ2-7; D may be TRBD2 (6 bases). The germline V and J ends were trimmed by 1 base and 1 base, with 12 bases remaining between them. Germline V gene data show CDR1 as SGDLS and CDR2 as YYNGEE. The CDR3 is 15 residues long.

V gene TRBV9 combines with J gene TRBJ1-4; D is perhaps TRBD1 (5 bases). The CDR3 length is 15 residues. Deletions cut 0 bases from V and 4 bases from J, with 10 bases between. Germline CDR1 is SGDLS and CDR2 is YYNGEE. The DNA of the CDR3 is TGTGCCAGCAGCGTAGAGGGGCAGAGTAATGAAAAACTGTTTTTT. Encoded protein: CASSVEGQSNEKLFF.

CDR3 sequence (DNA): TGTGCCAGCAGCGTAGGGGGGGGACTAGCCCTTCCCACGCAGTATTTT. Translating it yields CASSVGGGLALPTQYF. The chain employs TRBV9 and TRBJ2-3, with TRBD2 identical over 9 bases. The CDR3 contains 16 residues. Germline CDR1 and CDR2: SGDLS and YYNGEE. Trimming took 0 bases from V and 9 from J; bases not matched to a gene: 11. The complete variable domain, with remaining parts taken from reference TRBV9 and TRBJ2-3, reads DSGVTQTPKHLITATGQRVTLRCSPRSGDLSVYWYQQSLDQGLQFLIQYYNGEERAKGNILERFSAQQFPDLHSELNLSSLELGDSALYFCASSVGGGLALPTQYFGPGTRLTVL.

The gene calls are TRBV27 and TRBJ1-4, with TRBD1 identical over 7 bases. The junction had 7 bases not matched to a gene; V was cut back by 7 bases and J by 8 bases. The CDR3 extends over 13 amino acids. Looked up from germline, CDR1 is MNHEY and CDR2 is SMNVEV (reference sequence). In nucleotides, the CDR3 is TGTGCCAGCACTACGGGACAGCTCGAAAAACTGTTTTTT. Translating it yields CASTTGQLEKLFF.

There are a few counts of this clone. The chain couples TRBV27 to TRBJ2-3, with 9 bases that match TRBD1. Germline CDR1 reads MNHEY; CDR2 reads SMNVEV (reference sequence). V shed 5 bases, J shed 3 bases, and the junction held 15 bases outside the gene matches. The CDR3 is 18 residues long. CDR3 residues: CASSQNPPGTGRTDTQYF. The CDR3 coding sequence is TGTGCCAGCAGTCAGAATCCTCCCGGGACAGGGAGGACAGATACGCAGTATTTT.

This clone was picked up a small number of times. DNA of the CDR3: TGTGCCAGCAGTCGACAGACAAACACTGAAGCTTTCTTT. Its protein product is CASSRQTNTEAFF. This chain connects TRBV9 to TRBJ1-1; D possibly corresponds to TRBD1 (5 bases). The CDR3 loop spans 13 amino acids. V lost 5 bases and J lost 2, with 10 bases in between. Germline loops: CDR1 SGDLS, CDR2 YYNGEE.

The chain employs TRBV10-1 and TRBJ2-3; 11 positions match TRBD2. J was trimmed by 8 bases and V by 6 bases; bases with no gene match: 7. CDR1 is WNHNN, CDR2 SYGVQD, per germline (reference sequence). The CDR3 is made up of 14 amino acids. The CDR3 loop is CASSTGTSGATQYF. In DNA form, the CDR3 reads TGCGCCAGCAGCACCGGGACTAGCGGCGCTACGCAGTATTTT.

This sequence joins TRBV19 and TRBJ2-4, with 7 bases aligning to TRBD1. Unmatched junction bases numbered 10, after V lost 5 bases and J lost 0 bases. Germline V gives CDR1 LNHDA, CDR2 SQIVND (reference sequence). The CDR3 consists of 17 residues. CDR3: CASSLPDRILAKNIQYF. CDR3 coding DNA: TGTGCCAGTAGTCTTCCGGACAGGATACTAGCCAAAAACATTCAGTACTTC.

The CDR3 region has the DNA TGTGCCAGCAGTACGCGTAGACAGGGAGGCATGAACACTGAAGCTTTCTTT. It encodes CASSTRRQGGMNTEAFF. V and J are TRBV28 and TRBJ1-1; 7 bases fit TRBD1. In germline, CDR1 is MDHEN, CDR2 SYDVKM. The CDR3 sequence is 17 residues long. The trim removed 5 bases at V and 0 bases at J, leaving 12 bases unmatched.

The gene calls are TRBV4-1 and TRBJ2-1; D not resolved. The CDR3 runs 10 residues. Germline CDR1 reads MGHRA; CDR2 reads YSYEKL. V dropped 0 bases and J dropped 15 bases, with 6 bases sitting between them. The CDR3 region is CASSQELMFF. The DNA of the CDR3 is TGCGCCAGCAGCCAAGAATTAATGTTCTTC.

The gene calls are TRBV6-5 and TRBJ2-7, with D maybe TRBD1 (6 bases). The V gene's germline CDR1 is MNHEY and CDR2 SVGAGI. Trimming took off 4 bases at V and 7 bases at J, with 11 bases between the two ends. The CDR3 has 12 amino acids. The CDR3 DNA is TGTGCCAGCAGTTCCGACAGGATTGAGCAGTACTTC. Translation: CASSSDRIEQYF.

The V gene is TRBV6-1, the J gene TRBJ1-2; D gene ambiguous. Germline loops: CDR1 MNHNS, CDR2 SASEGT. The CDR3 is 12 amino acids. V was shortened by 3 bases and J by 8 bases, with 10 bases between the two germline ends. The CDR3 DNA reads as TGTGCCAGCAGTGACAGCGTCGGCGGCTACACCTTC. It specifies CASSDSVGGYTF.

V gene TRBV28 combines with J gene TRBJ1-5, with unresolved D. Trimming pared 2 bases from V and 2 bases from J, leaving 19 bases between. The CDR3 is 18 amino acids. CDR1 MDHEN and CDR2 SYDVKM come from the germline V gene. CDR3 protein: CASSLKRGGLQGNQPQHF. CDR3 DNA: TGTGCCAGCAGTTTAAAGCGAGGAGGACTGCAGGGCAATCAGCCCCAGCATTTT.